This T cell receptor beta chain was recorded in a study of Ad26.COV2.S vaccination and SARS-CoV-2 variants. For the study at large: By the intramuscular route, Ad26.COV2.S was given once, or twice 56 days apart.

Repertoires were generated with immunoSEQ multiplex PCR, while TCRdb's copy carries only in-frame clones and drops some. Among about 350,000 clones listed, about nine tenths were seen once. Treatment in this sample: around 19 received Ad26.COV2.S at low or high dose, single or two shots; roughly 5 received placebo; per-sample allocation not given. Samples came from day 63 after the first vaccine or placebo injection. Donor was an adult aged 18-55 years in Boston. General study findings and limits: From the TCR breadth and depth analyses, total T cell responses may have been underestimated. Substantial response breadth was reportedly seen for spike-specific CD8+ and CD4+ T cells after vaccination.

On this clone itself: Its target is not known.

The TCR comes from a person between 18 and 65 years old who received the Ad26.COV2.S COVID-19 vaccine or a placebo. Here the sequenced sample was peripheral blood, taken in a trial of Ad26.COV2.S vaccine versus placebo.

The CDR3 region is CASSFGTSGYEQYF. CDR3 DNA: TGTGCCAGCAGTTTCGGGACATCCGGCTACGAGCAGTACTTC. This chain joins TRBV27 and TRBJ2-7, with a tentative D call TRBD1 (6 bases). Trimming removed 3 bases from V and 3 bases from J, with 12 bases in between. The CDR3 covers 14 residues. Germline values: CDR1 MNHEY, CDR2 SMNVEV (reference sequence).